Presented here are 18 T cell receptor beta chains from one specimen sequenced in a study of T cell responses to AZD1222 COVID-19 vaccine. Some clones are missing from TCRdb's copy, which holds only in-frame ones; the method was immunoSEQ multiplex PCR. Of 150,000 or so clones in the sample, roughly nine tenths are singletons; the top ten hold roughly 1.2%. Sequencing was performed on peripheral blood, taken 28 days after the second AZD1222 dose. The source of these receptors is an adult who received the AZD1222 COVID-19 vaccine.

V usage is TRBV9 and J usage is TRBJ2-2; 10 nucleotides line up with TRBD1. The V gene's germline CDR1 is SGDLS and CDR2 YYNGEE. The CDR3 totals 16 residues. After removal of 0 bases from V and 6 bases from J, the junction contained 5 bases not matched to a gene. The chain's CDR3 is CASSVAGQGYPGELFF. CDR3 coding DNA: TGTGCCAGCAGCGTAGCGGGACAGGGGTATCCCGGGGAGCTGTTTTTT.

The chain couples TRBV9 to TRBJ1-6, with D hard to call. The CDR3 is 15 residues long. V was shortened by 2 bases and J by 0 bases, with 6 bases between the two germline ends. CDR1 is SGDLS and CDR2 is YYNGEE in the germline V gene. The CDR3 region has the DNA TGTGCCAGCAGCGTGCAGAGCTCCTATAATTCACCCCTCCACTTT. It codes for CASSVQSSYNSPLHF.

V is TRBV18 and J is TRBJ2-1; the match to TRBD2 covers 10 bases. The V gene end was trimmed by 6 bases and the J gene end by 9 bases; junction bases not matched to a gene: 17. CDR3 size: 17 residues. The germline CDR1 and CDR2 sequences are KGHSH and LQKENI. The CDR3, as DNA: TGTGCCAGCTCCCCCATCAGACTAGCGGGCCAGGGGGGTGAGCAGTTCTTC. Amino acids: CASSPIRLAGQGGEQFF.

This clone was observed a few times. CDR3 protein: CASSQRGGANVLTF. Written as DNA, the CDR3 is TGCGCCAGCAGCCAGAGAGGAGGGGCCAACGTCCTGACTTTC. This rearrangement joins TRBV5-1 to TRBJ2-6; D not resolved. The CDR3 contains 14 residues. Trimming left V 4 bases short and J 4 bases short, with 9 bases between. Per the germline V gene, CDR1 is SGHRS and CDR2 is YFSETQ.

The count of this clone is one. The chain is built from TRBV7-9 and TRBJ2-3; D may be TRBD2 (6 bases). The germline CDR1 and CDR2 sequences are SEHNR and FQNEAQ (reference sequence). The V end was cut by 3 bases, the J end by 8 bases, with 12 bases between. The CDR3 runs to 13 residues. This chain's CDR3 is CASSLGTPLTQYF. The CDR3 DNA sequence: TGTGCCAGCAGCTTGGGGACTCCCCTTACGCAGTATTTT.

The rearrangement links TRBV7-2 to TRBJ2-7; the match to TRBD2 covers 14 bases. The ends lost 1 base at V and 6 bases at J; junction bases unmatched: 8. Germline loops: CDR1 SGHTA, CDR2 FQGNSA. This CDR3 comprises 17 residues. CDR3: CASSLGPGTSGSSEQYF. CDR3 in DNA: TGTGCCAGCAGCTTAGGCCCCGGGACTAGCGGGAGTTCCGAGCAGTACTTC.

This chain links TRBV4-3 with TRBJ2-1; TRBD1 matches at 7 bases. The V segment lost 1 base and the J segment 5 bases; nucleotides outside the gene matches: 8. Germline assignment: CDR1 LGHNA and CDR2 YSLEER. This CDR3 spans 16 amino acids. The CDR3, as DNA: TGCGCCAGCAGCCAAGCTATTAGACAGGGACACAATGAGCAGTTCTTC. This translates into CASSQAIRQGHNEQFF.

This sequence joins TRBV5-1 and TRBJ1-6, with TRBD1 as a possible D gene (6 bases). From germline, CDR1 is SGHRS and CDR2 YFSETQ. Trimming left V 2 bases short and J 0 bases short, with 12 bases between. CDR3 size: 17 residues. CDR3 bases: TGCGCCAGCAGCTTACAGACAGGCCGCTCCTATAATTCACCCCTCCACTTT. This translates into CASSLQTGRSYNSPLHF. The variable domain in full, with the rest retrieved from reference TRBV5-1 and TRBJ1-6, is KAGVTQTPRYLIKTRGQQVTLSCSPISGHRSVSWYQQTPGQGLQFLFEYFSETQRNKGNFPGRFSGRQFSNSRSEMNVSTLELGDSALYLCASSLQTGRSYNSPLHFGNGTRLTVT.

The DNA for the CDR3 is TGTGCCAGCAGTGGATCAGGGGACACCGGGGAGCTGTTTTTT. Its protein is CASSGSGDTGELFF. The V call is TRBV6-4, the J call TRBJ2-2, with TRBD1 as a possible D gene (6 bases). Germline assignment: CDR1 MRHNA and CDR2 SNTAGT. V was pared by 4 bases and J by 3 bases, with 9 bases between. This CDR3 contains 14 residues.

J is TRBJ2-3 and V is TRBV10-2; D gene ambiguous. Germline CDR1 reads WSHSY; CDR2 reads SAAADI. CDR3 size: 14 residues. V was cut by 5 bases and J by 0 bases, with 9 bases left in between. The CDR3 is CASSLQRSTDTQYF. The CDR3 coding sequence is TGCGCCAGCAGTCTTCAGCGAAGCACAGATACGCAGTATTTT.

The count of this clone is one. The chain links TRBV9 to TRBJ2-5; D tentatively reads TRBD1 or TRBD2 (5 bases each). The germline gives CDR1 SGDLS, CDR2 YYNGEE. CDR3 length: 16 amino acids. V was cut by 4 bases and J by 5 bases, with 21 bases left in between. CDR3 in DNA: TGTGCCAGCAGCCCCCATGAGGGGTCAAAGGGGGAGACCCAGTACTTC. Amino acids: CASSPHEGSKGETQYF.

The rearrangement joins TRBV19 to TRBJ1-5; 9 bases fit TRBD1. V dropped 10 bases and J dropped 2; count of bases not matched to a gene: 3. The CDR3 runs 13 residues. Germline CDR1 and CDR2: LNHDA and SQIVND (reference sequence). CDR3 bases: TGTGCCACTCGGACAGGGGGCAATCAGCCCCAGCATTTT. It encodes CATRTGGNQPQHF.

V usage is TRBV5-5 and J usage is TRBJ2-3, with 10 bases aligning to TRBD2. CDR1 and CDR2 (germline): SGHKS, YYEKEE (reference sequence). The CDR3 is 17 amino acids. The V and J ends lost 2 bases and 1 base, in that order; junction bases with no gene match: 7. This CDR3 is CASSLARTSGGTDTQYF. CDR3 in DNA: TGTGCCAGCAGCTTAGCCCGGACTAGCGGAGGCACAGATACGCAGTATTTT.

The count of this clone is one. The CDR3 DNA reads as TGCGCCAGCAGCCAAGATTTGGGATACGGATCACCCCTCCACTTT. It yields the protein CASSQDLGYGSPLHF. The chain couples TRBV4-3 to TRBJ1-6, with unresolved D. V lost 0 bases and J lost 10, with 13 bases in between. Germline assignment: CDR1 LGHNA and CDR2 YSLEER. The CDR3 is 15 residues long.

J is TRBJ2-7 and V is TRBV5-1; 7 positions match TRBD1. In germline, CDR1 is SGHRS, CDR2 YFSETQ. The junction had 4 bases not matched to a gene; V was cut back by 4 bases and J by 0 bases. The CDR3 has 14 amino acids. The CDR3 DNA reads as TGCGCCAGCAGCCTACGGGACAGCTCCTACGAGCAGTACTTC. Protein product: CASSLRDSSYEQYF.

The rearrangement links TRBV12-5 to TRBJ1-1, with unresolved D. Trimming took off 3 bases at V and 5 bases at J, with 4 bases between the two ends. CDR3 length: 11 residues. The germline V gene has CDR1 LGHNT and CDR2 FRNRAP. The CDR3: CASGFKTEAFF. The CDR3 coding sequence is TGTGCTAGTGGTTTTAAAACTGAAGCTTTCTTT.

This rearrangement joins TRBV7-8 to TRBJ1-5, with a possible D match to TRBD1 (5 bases). Trimming stripped 5 bases from V and 0 bases from J, with 8 bases between. The CDR3 runs 14 residues. CDR1 and CDR2 (germline): SGHVS, FQNEAQ. The CDR3 bases are TGTGCCAGCAGCCAGACAGATAGCAATCAGCCCCAGCATTTT. As protein: CASSQTDSNQPQHF.

The rearrangement uses TRBV5-1 and TRBJ1-6; 8 bases line up with TRBD1. Germline V CDR1 and CDR2: SGHRS, YFSETQ. V shed 4 bases, J shed 7 bases, and the junction held 7 bases outside the gene matches. This CDR3 spans 15 amino acids. For the CDR3, the DNA is TGCGCCAGCAGCCCTAGGACAGGGAGAAATTCACCCCTCCACTTT. This codes for CASSPRTGRNSPLHF.